Described below is a single T cell receptor (beta chain) sequence and its context. Its cognate antigen has yet to be identified. No quality values exist for individual bases; no much larger clone is one base distant. The data originate from a study of blood T cell repertoires in COVID-19 (dated by TCRdb to about 2020). Broadly, across the study: Samples from collaborators originated in the United States, Italy and Spain and spanned both the acute and convalescent phases of COVID-19. The material from the prospective study consisted of cDNA or gDNA derived from T cells, B-cell-depleted T cells, or PBMCs. The dataset comprised deeply sampled blood TCRbeta repertoires from subjects exposed to, actively infected with, or recovered from COVID-19. The repertoires were released in a freely available public database meant as a resource for research on the immune response to SARS-CoV-2. Samples came from the ongoing ImmuneRACE study (first 160 participants) plus 1,254 subjects from 6 global collaborators. Sample metadata almost always included a de-identified subject ID, COVID-19 status, age in years and sex. HLA class I and class II types, where available, came from metadata supplied by the sample provider rather than from assay-based typing. General conclusions and limits of the study: The amount of clinical and demographic metadata varied by source and participant and was provided uncurated.

Whole blood was collected in K2EDTA tubes by collaborating institutions according to the institutions' own protocols. For TCRbeta analysis, collaborators shipped samples in one of three forms: frozen whole blood, isolated PBMCs, or DNA extracted from either of those sample types. TCRbeta CDR3 regions were amplified from genomic DNA using the immunoSEQ Assay, a bias-controlled multiplex PCR. In the paper's pipeline: Nucleated cell counts per sample were estimated from amplification of reference gene primers within the assay. To quantify the absolute abundance of each unique TCRbeta CDR3 rearrangement, sequence reads were collapsed and filtered. For each sample, productive Simpson clonality was calculated as the square root of Simpson's diversity index across productive rearrangements. Held by TCRdb, this immuneACCESS table contains in-frame sequences only and omits some clones. Under half of the omission traces to an unresolved V gene where checked; the cause of the rest is unknown. V, J and clone size reflect that table, while D and trimming were determined from the DNA. This sample comprises about 170,000 clones, about four fifths of them detected only once. The ten largest clones take up roughly 3% of the sample.

Taken from cysteine to phenylalanine, the CDR3 has 14 residues. The DNA shown is the 42-base CDR3, in frame from base 1. V is shortened by 4 bases, J by 4 bases, and the region joining them spans 13 bases. CDR1 and CDR2 (LNHDA, SQIVND) derive from the germline V gene (reference sequence). The chain was built from TRBV19 and TRBJ1-1; perhaps TRBD1 is the D gene, with 6 bases matching. The specimen was peripheral blood. The TCR sequence derives from a human donor with acute or convalescent COVID-19. The donor label of this sample is uncertain. Read as DNA, the sequence is TGTGCCAGTAGTAGGACAGAAGGCTTCACTGAAGCTTTCTTT. Translated, this is CASSRTEGFTEAFF.